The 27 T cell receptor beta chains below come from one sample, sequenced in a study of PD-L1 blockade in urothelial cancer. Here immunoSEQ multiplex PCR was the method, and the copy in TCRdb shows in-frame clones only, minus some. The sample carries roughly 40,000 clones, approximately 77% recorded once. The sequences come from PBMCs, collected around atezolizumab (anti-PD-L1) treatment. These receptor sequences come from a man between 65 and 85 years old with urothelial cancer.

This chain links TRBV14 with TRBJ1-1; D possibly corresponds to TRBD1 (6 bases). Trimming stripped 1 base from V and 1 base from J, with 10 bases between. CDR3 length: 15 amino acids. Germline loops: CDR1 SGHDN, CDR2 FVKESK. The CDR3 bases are TGTGCCAGCAGCCAAGGGCTGGACAGGAACACTGAAGCTTTCTTT. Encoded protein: CASSQGLDRNTEAFF. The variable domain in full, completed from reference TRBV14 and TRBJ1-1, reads EAGVTQFPSHSVIEKGQTVTLRCDPISGHDNLYWYRRVMGKEIKFLLHFVKESKQDESGMPNNRFLAERTGGTYSTLKVQPAELEDSGVYFCASSQGLDRNTEAFFGQGTRLTVV.

This CDR3 is CASSPFTGFQGDPYNEQFF. DNA for the CDR3: TGTGCCAGCAGCCCCTTTACGGGCTTCCAAGGGGATCCCTACAATGAGCAGTTCTTC. The chain links TRBV4-2 to TRBJ2-1; D is possibly TRBD1 (5 bases). Germline loops: CDR1 LGHNA, CDR2 YNFKEQ. With 4 bases removed from V and 2 bases from J, the gap between germline ends came to 24 bases. This CDR3 contains 19 residues.

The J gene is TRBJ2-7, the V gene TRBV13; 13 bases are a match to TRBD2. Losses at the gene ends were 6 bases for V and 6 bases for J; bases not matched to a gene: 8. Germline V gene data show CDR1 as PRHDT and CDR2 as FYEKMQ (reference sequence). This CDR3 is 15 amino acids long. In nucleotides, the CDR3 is TGTGCCAGCAGGTGGACTAGCGGGAGTTCGGGCGAGCAGTACTTC. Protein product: CASRWTSGSSGEQYF.

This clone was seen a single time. DNA for the CDR3: TGCAGCGTTGATCGATCTGGACAGGGCGGCGGCTACACCTTC. As protein: CSVDRSGQGGGYTF. V gene TRBV29-1 combines with J gene TRBJ1-2; 8 bases align to TRBD1. This CDR3 has 14 residues. Trimming at V came to 3 bases and at J to 8 bases, leaving 11 bases not matched to a gene. Germline-derived CDR1 and CDR2 are SQVTM and ANQGSEA.

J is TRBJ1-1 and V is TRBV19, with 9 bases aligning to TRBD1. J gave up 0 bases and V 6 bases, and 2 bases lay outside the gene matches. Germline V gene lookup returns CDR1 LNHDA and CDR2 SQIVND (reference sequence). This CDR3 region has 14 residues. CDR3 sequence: CASRDRGVNTEAFF. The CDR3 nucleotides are TGTGCCAGTAGGGACAGGGGCGTGAACACTGAAGCTTTCTTT.

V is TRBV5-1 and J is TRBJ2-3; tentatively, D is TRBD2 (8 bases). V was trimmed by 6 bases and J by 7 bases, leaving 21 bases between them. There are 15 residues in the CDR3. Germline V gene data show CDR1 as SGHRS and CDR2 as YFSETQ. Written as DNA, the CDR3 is TGCGCCAGCATGCCGGGGGGGTCAGGGGGAAATACGCAGTATTTT. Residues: CASMPGGSGGNTQYF.

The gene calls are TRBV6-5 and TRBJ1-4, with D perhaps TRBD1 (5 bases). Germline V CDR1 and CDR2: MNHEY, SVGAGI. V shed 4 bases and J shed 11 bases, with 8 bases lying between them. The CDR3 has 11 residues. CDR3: CASSFGGKLFF. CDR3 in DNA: TGTGCCAGCAGTTTCGGGGGGAAACTGTTTTTT.

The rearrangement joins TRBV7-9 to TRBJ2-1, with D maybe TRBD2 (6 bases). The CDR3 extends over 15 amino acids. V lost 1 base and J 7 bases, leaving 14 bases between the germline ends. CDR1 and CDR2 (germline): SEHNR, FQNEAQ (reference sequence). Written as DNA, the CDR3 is TGTGCCAGCAGCTTAGGGGGGGTAAAATTGAATGAGCAGTTCTTC. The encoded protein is CASSLGGVKLNEQFF.

Here the CDR3 DNA reads TGTGCCAGCTCACCAGCGGGAGGAGACACCGGGGAGCTGTTTTTT. The encoded protein is CASSPAGGDTGELFF. The chain employs TRBV18 and TRBJ2-2; TRBD2 matches 8 bases. In germline, CDR1 is KGHSH, CDR2 LQKENI. V dropped 2 bases and J dropped 3; count of bases not matched to a gene: 2. This CDR3 is built from 15 residues.

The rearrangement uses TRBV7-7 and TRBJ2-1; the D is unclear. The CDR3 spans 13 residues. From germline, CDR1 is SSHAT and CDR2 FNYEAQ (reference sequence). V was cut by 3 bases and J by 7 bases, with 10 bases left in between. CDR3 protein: CASSLSPRNEQFF. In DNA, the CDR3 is TGTGCCAGCAGCTTGAGCCCGAGGAATGAGCAGTTCTTC.

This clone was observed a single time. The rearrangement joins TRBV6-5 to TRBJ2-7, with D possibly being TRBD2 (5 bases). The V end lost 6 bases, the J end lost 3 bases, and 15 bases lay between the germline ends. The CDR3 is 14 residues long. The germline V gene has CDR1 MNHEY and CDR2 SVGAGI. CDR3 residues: CASSQKDYLYEQYF. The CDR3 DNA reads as TGTGCCAGCAGCCAAAAAGACTACCTCTACGAGCAGTACTTC.

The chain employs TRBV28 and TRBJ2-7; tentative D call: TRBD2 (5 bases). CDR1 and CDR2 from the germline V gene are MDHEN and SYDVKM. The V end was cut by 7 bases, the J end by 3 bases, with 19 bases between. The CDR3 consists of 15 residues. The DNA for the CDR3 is TGTGCCAGCACCCGACGGGCACGTGGGAGCTACGAGCAGTACTTC. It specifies CASTRRARGSYEQYF.

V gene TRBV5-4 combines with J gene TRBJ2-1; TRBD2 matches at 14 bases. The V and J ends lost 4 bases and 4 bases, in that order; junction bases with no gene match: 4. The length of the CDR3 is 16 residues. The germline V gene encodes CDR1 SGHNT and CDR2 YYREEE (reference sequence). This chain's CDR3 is CASSVGTSGGYNEQFF. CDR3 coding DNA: TGTGCCAGCAGCGTAGGGACTAGCGGGGGATACAATGAGCAGTTCTTC. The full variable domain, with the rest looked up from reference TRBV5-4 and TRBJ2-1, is ETGVTQSPTHLIKTRGQQVTLRCSSQSGHNTVSWYQQALGQGPQFIFQYYREEENGRGNFPPRFSGLQFPNYSSELNVNALELDDSALYLCASSVGTSGGYNEQFFGPGTRLTVL.

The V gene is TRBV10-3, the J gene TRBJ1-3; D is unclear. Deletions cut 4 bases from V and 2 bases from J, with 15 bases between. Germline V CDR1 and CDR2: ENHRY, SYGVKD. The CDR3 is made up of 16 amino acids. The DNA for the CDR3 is TGTGCCATCAGTGGGGAGCAGAAGATTACTGGAAACACCATATATTTT. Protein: CAISGEQKITGNTIYF.

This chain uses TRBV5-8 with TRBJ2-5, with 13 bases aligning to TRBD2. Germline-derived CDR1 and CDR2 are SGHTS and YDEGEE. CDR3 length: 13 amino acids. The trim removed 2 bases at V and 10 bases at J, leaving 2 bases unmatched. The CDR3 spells CASSLGTSGIQYF. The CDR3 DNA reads TGTGCCAGCAGCTTAGGGACTAGCGGGATCCAGTACTTC.

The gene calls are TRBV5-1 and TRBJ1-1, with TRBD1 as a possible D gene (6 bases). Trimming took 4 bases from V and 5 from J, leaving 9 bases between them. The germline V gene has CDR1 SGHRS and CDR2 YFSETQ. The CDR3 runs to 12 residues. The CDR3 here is CASSPQGTEAFF. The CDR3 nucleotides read TGCGCCAGCAGCCCACAGGGAACTGAAGCTTTCTTT.

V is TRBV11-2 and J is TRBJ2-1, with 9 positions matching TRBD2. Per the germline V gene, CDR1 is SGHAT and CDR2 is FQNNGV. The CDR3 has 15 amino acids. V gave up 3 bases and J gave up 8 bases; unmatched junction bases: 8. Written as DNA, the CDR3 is TGTGCCAGCAGCTTCAGTAGCGGGAGCATAGATGAGCAGTTCTTC. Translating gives CASSFSSGSIDEQFF.

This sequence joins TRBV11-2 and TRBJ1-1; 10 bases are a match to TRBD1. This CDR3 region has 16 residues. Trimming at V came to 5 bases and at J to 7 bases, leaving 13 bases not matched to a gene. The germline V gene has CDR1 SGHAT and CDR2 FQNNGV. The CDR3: CASSLSGQGIFVEAFF. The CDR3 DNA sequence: TGTGCCAGCAGCCTATCGGGACAGGGGATTTTTGTTGAAGCTTTCTTT.

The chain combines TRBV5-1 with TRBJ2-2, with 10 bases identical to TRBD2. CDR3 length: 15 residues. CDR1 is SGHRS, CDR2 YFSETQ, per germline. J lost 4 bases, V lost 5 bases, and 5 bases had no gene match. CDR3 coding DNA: TGCGCCAGCAGGCTAGCGGGAGATGGCACCGGGGAGCTGTTTTTT. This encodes CASRLAGDGTGELFF. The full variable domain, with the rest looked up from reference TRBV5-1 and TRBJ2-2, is KAGVTQTPRYLIKTRGQQVTLSCSPISGHRSVSWYQQTPGQGLQFLFEYFSETQRNKGNFPGRFSGRQFSNSRSEMNVSTLELGDSALYLCASRLAGDGTGELFFGEGSRLTVL.

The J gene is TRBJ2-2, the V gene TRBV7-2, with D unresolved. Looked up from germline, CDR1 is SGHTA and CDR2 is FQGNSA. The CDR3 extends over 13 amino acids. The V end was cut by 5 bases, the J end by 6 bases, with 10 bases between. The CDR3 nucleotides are TGTGCCAGCAGCCCAAGTATAGCCGGGGAGCTGTTTTTT. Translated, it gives CASSPSIAGELFF. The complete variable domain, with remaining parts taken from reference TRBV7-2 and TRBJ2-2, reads GAGVSQSPSNKVTEKGKDVELRCDPISGHTALYWYRQSLGQGLEFLIYFQGNSAPDKSGLPSDRFSAERTGGSVSTLTIQRTQQEDSAVYLCASSPSIAGELFFGEGSRLTVL.

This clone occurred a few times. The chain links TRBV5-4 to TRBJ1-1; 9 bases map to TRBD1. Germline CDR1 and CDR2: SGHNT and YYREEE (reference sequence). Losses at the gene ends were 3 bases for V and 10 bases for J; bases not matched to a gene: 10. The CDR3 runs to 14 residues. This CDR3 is CASSWGQGGLGAFF. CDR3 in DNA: TGTGCCAGCAGCTGGGGACAGGGTGGGTTAGGAGCTTTCTTT.

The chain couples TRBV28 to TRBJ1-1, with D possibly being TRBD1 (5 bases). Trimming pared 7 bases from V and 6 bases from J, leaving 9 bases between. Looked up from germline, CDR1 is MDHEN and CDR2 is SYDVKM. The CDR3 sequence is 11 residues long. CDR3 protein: CASTGEAEAFF. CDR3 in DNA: TGTGCCAGCACGGGGGAGGCTGAAGCTTTCTTT.

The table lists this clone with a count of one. CDR3 in DNA: TGCGCCAGCAGCCAAACGACAGGGGGGAATGGAGAGGTAGAGACCCAGTACTTC. It is translated as CASSQTTGGNGEVETQYF. V is TRBV4-3 and J is TRBJ2-5; 9 bases map to TRBD1. In germline, CDR1 is LGHNA, CDR2 YSLEER. The CDR3 runs 18 residues. Germline trimming cut 2 bases from V and 4 bases from J; bases unmatched to any gene: 14.

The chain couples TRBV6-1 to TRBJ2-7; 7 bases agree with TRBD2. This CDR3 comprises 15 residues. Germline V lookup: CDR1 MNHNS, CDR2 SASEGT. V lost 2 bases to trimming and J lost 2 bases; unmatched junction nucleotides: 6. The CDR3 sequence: CASSELRGSPYEQYF. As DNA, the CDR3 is TGTGCCAGCAGTGAACTTCGCGGGAGTCCCTACGAGCAGTACTTC.

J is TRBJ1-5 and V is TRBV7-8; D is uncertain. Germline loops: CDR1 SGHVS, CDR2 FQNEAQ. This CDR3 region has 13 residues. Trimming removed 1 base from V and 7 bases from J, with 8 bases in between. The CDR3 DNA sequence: TGTGCCAGCAGCTTAGACGGGTTCCAGCCCCAGCATTTT. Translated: CASSLDGFQPQHF.

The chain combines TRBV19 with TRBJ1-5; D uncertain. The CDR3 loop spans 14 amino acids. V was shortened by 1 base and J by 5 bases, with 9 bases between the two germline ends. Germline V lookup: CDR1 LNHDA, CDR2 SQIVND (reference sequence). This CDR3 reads CASSIGTEYQPQHF. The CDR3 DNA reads TGTGCCAGTAGTATAGGAACAGAATATCAGCCCCAGCATTTT. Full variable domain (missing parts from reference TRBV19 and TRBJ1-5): DGGITQSPKYLFRKEGQNVTLSCEQNLNHDAMYWYRQDPGQGLRLIYYSQIVNDFQKGDIAEGYSVSREKKESFPLTVTSAQKNPTAFYLCASSIGTEYQPQHFGDGTRLSIL.

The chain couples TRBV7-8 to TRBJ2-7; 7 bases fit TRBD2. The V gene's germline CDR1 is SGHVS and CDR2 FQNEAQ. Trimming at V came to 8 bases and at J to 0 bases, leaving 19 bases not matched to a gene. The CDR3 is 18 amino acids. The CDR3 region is CASQAVAGALLSSYEQYF. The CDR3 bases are TGTGCCAGCCAAGCCGTCGCGGGAGCCCTGTTGAGCTCCTACGAGCAGTACTTC.